The TCR beta chain under discussion was sequenced for a study of blood T cell repertoires in COVID-19. Turning to the study itself: Specimens from acute and convalescent COVID-19 originated in the United States, Italy and Spain. Nucleic acid was either cDNA or gDNA, and it came from T cells, B-cell-depleted T cells, or PBMCs.

In the source study's methods: Amplification of reference gene primers provided the estimated nucleated cell counts. Assay used: immunoSEQ multiplex PCR; TCRdb lists only in-frame clones, some missing. V, J and clone size reflect that table, while D and trimming were determined from the DNA. The sample carries around 150,000 clones, 76% recorded once. V was trimmed by 2 bases and J by 2 bases, leaving 10 bases between them. CDR1 is ENHRY, CDR2 SYGVKD, per germline. This CDR3 region has 15 residues. The sequence was collected from a woman at least 80 years old with acute or convalescent COVID-19. This chain links TRBV10-3 with TRBJ1-5; a possible D gene is TRBD1 (5 bases). Input material: peripheral blood. CDR3 in DNA: TGTGCCATCAGTGAGCAACAGACAGGCAATCAGCCCCAGCATTTT. This translates into CAISEQQTGNQPQHF.